Below are 24 T cell receptor beta chains sequenced from a single sample in a study of glioma-infiltrating T cells after dendritic cell vaccination. Clones were read by immunoSEQ multiplex PCR, and TCRdb kept only the in-frame ones, dropping some. The sample has around 96,000 clones, 79% seen once. Here the sequenced sample was blood, taken before dendritic cell vaccination. The receptors were sampled from a human donor with glioblastoma.

The V call is TRBV6-5, the J call TRBJ1-2; TRBD1 might be the D (5 bases). Trimming removed 5 bases at V and 7 bases at J, with 14 bases between. Germline values: CDR1 MNHEY, CDR2 SVGAGI. The CDR3 totals 13 residues. This CDR3 reads CASSPQGAPGYTF. CDR3 DNA: TGTGCCAGCAGTCCGCAAGGGGCGCCTGGCTACACCTTC.

This clone was found a few times. The chain couples TRBV28 to TRBJ2-7; TRBD2 matches 9 bases. V was clipped by 10 bases and J by 1 base; unmatched bases: 8. Germline V gives CDR1 MDHEN, CDR2 SYDVKM. This CDR3 is built from 14 residues. The CDR3 spells CATRLAGFSYEQYF. CDR3 sequence (DNA): TGTGCCACCAGGCTAGCGGGATTTTCCTACGAGCAGTACTTC.

V is TRBV7-3 and J is TRBJ2-2; maybe TRBD1 (5 bases). CDR1 SGHTA and CDR2 FQGTGA come from the germline V gene. CDR3 size: 14 residues. Trimming shortened V by 4 bases and J by 2 bases, and 8 bases separated the two germline ends. The CDR3 here is CASSSGQNTGELFF. For the CDR3, the DNA is TGTGCCAGCAGCTCCGGACAAAACACCGGGGAGCTGTTTTTT.

Only a few counts were recorded for this clone. The rearrangement links TRBV18 to TRBJ1-6, with D possibly TRBD1 on 6 matching bases. There are 15 residues in the CDR3. The germline V gene encodes CDR1 KGHSH and CDR2 LQKENI. V gave up 6 bases and J gave up 6 bases, with 15 bases separating them. The CDR3 nucleotides are TGTGCCAGCTCCCTTATACAGGGTTCTAATTCACCCCTCCACTTT. This translates into CASSLIQGSNSPLHF.

A single count supports this clone. CDR3: CASRDSGLAGGRTTQYF. The DNA for the CDR3 is TGCGCCAGCAGGGACAGCGGACTAGCGGGGGGGCGGACGACCCAGTACTTC. The chain recombines TRBV4-1 with TRBJ2-5, with 15 bases fitting TRBD2. The germline CDR1 and CDR2 sequences are MGHRA and YSYEKL. This CDR3 has 17 amino acids. J gave up 7 bases and V 6 bases, and 12 bases lay outside the gene matches.

This clone was detected only once. The chain carries TRBV19 and TRBJ2-2; TRBD1 matches 10 bases. Germline lookup yields CDR1 LNHDA and CDR2 SQIVND (reference sequence). V dropped 7 bases and J dropped 0; count of bases not matched to a gene: 8. The CDR3 totals 17 residues. Here the CDR3 DNA reads TGTGCCAGTAAAGTGGACAGGGGGTCCGCGAACACCGGGGAGCTGTTTTTT. This sequence encodes CASKVDRGSANTGELFF.

The chain joins TRBV5-1 to TRBJ2-1; TRBD2 matches at 7 bases. V dropped 4 bases and J dropped 8; count of bases not matched to a gene: 15. This CDR3 has 16 residues. CDR1 is SGHRS, CDR2 YFSETQ, per germline. The DNA for the CDR3 is TGCGCCAGCAGCCCCGGTATAATCCAGCGGGACTATGAGCAGTTCTTC. Residues: CASSPGIIQRDYEQFF.

The V call is TRBV10-3, the J call TRBJ2-1; TRBD2 matches 15 bases. The CDR3 contains 16 residues. Germline V gene lookup returns CDR1 ENHRY and CDR2 SYGVKD. V lost 6 bases to trimming and J lost 4 bases; unmatched junction nucleotides: 4. DNA of the CDR3: TGTGCCATCAGGCCCGGGACTAGCGGGAGGTACAATGAGCAGTTCTTC. Translated, it gives CAIRPGTSGRYNEQFF.

This chain connects TRBV7-2 to TRBJ2-7, with D uncertain. Per germline, CDR1 SGHTA and CDR2 FQGNSA. This CDR3 has 13 residues. V lost 8 bases and J 4 bases, leaving 15 bases between the germline ends. The CDR3 loop is CASSAAGPYEQYF. CDR3 DNA: TGTGCCAGCTCAGCAGCTGGGCCTTACGAGCAGTACTTC.

The chain links TRBV27 to TRBJ2-3; 7 bases align to TRBD1. The V gene's germline CDR1 is MNHEY and CDR2 SMNVEV (reference sequence). The CDR3 consists of 15 residues. V shed 1 base, J shed 7 bases, and the junction held 8 bases outside the gene matches. CDR3 loop: CASSLYVTGLNTQYF. DNA of the CDR3: TGTGCCAGCAGTTTATACGTGACAGGGCTAAATACGCAGTATTTT.

The V gene is TRBV7-6, the J gene TRBJ2-1, with a possible D match to TRBD1 (6 bases). CDR3 size: 13 residues. With 2 bases removed from V and 10 bases from J, the gap between germline ends came to 12 bases. Per the germline V gene, CDR1 is SGHVS and CDR2 is FNYEAQ. The CDR3 nucleotides are TGTGCCAGCAGCTTAATCGGTAGGGGGGAGCAGTTCTTC. It encodes CASSLIGRGEQFF.

This clone appeared a few times. J is TRBJ2-3 and V is TRBV19, with 11 bases identical to TRBD2. Germline CDR1 LNHDA, CDR2 SQIVND (reference sequence). The length of the CDR3 is 15 residues. V shed 6 bases, J shed 4 bases, and the junction held 6 bases outside the gene matches. CDR3 in amino acids: CASRPLAGGPDTQYF. In DNA form, the CDR3 reads TGTGCCAGTAGGCCGCTAGCGGGGGGTCCAGATACGCAGTATTTT. Using reference TRBV19 and TRBJ2-3 for the parts outside the CDR3, the full variable domain is DGGITQSPKYLFRKEGQNVTLSCEQNLNHDAMYWYRQDPGQGLRLIYYSQIVNDFQKGDIAEGYSVSREKKESFPLTVTSAQKNPTAFYLCASRPLAGGPDTQYFGPGTRLTVL.

The V call is TRBV29-1, the J call TRBJ2-5, with D maybe TRBD2 (6 bases). Germline lookup yields CDR1 SQVTM and CDR2 ANQGSEA. Trimming took off 1 base at V and 1 base at J, with 7 bases between the two ends. The CDR3 length is 13 residues. The CDR3, as DNA: TGCAGCGTTGAAGGCGGGGTCCAAGAGACCCAGTACTTC. Its protein product is CSVEGGVQETQYF.

DNA of the CDR3: TGTGCCAGCAGCACCGGGACAGGGCGGAATGAGCAGTTCTTC. It is translated as CASSTGTGRNEQFF. This chain joins TRBV5-6 and TRBJ2-1, with 9 bases that match TRBD1. The CDR3 runs to 14 residues. Germline trimming cut 4 bases from V and 7 bases from J; bases unmatched to any gene: 6. CDR1 and CDR2 from the germline V gene are SGHDT and YYEEEE.

The V and J genes are TRBV18 and TRBJ1-1, with D possibly TRBD1 on 6 matching bases. CDR3 size: 16 residues. V dropped 4 bases and J dropped 11 bases, with 26 bases sitting between them. CDR1 is KGHSH and CDR2 is LQKENI in the germline V gene. The CDR3, as DNA: TGTGCCAGCTCACATCTGGGCAGGGACGAAATGAGGGGGGCTTTCTTT. The encoded protein is CASSHLGRDEMRGAFF.

The J gene is TRBJ2-3, the V gene TRBV6-5; D call uncertain. The V gene lost 6 bases and the J gene lost 2 bases, with 15 bases spanning the gap. Germline V CDR1 and CDR2: MNHEY, SVGAGI. CDR3 size: 15 residues. CDR3 coding DNA: TGTGCCAGCAGCAGACAAGGATTCCCCACAGATACGCAGTATTTT. This codes for CASSRQGFPTDTQYF.

This clone was detected only once. The genes are TRBV7-8 and TRBJ2-1, with 10 positions matching TRBD2. The length of the CDR3 is 19 residues. Germline V gene sequence: CDR1 SGHVS, CDR2 FQNEAQ. V was pared by 1 base and J by 5 bases, with 14 bases of the junction left unmatched. DNA for the CDR3: TGTGCCAGCAGCTTAGTGTCTAGCGGGAGAGATCCATCCCACAATGAGCAGTTCTTC. This sequence encodes CASSLVSSGRDPSHNEQFF. The full variable domain, in which reference TRBV7-8 and TRBJ2-1 provide the parts outside the CDR3, is GAGVSQSPRYKVAKRGQDVALRCDPISGHVSLFWYQQALGQGPEFLTYFQNEAQLDKSGLPSDRFFAERPEGSVSTLKIQRTQQEDSAVYLCASSLVSSGRDPSHNEQFFGPGTRLTVL.

The chain recombines TRBV5-4 with TRBJ1-5; TRBD1 matches 7 bases. The J segment lost 0 bases and the V segment lost 3 bases, leaving 12 bases of the junction unmatched. Germline loops: CDR1 SGHNT, CDR2 YYREEE (reference sequence). This CDR3 contains 18 residues. CDR3 bases: TGTGCCAGCAGCTCCTACCGGACAGGAGATTATAGCAATCAGCCCCAGCATTTT. Amino acids: CASSSYRTGDYSNQPQHF.

The chain recombines TRBV29-1 with TRBJ2-1; a possible D gene is TRBD2 (6 bases). V gave up 7 bases and J gave up 8 bases, with 24 bases separating them. Germline V lookup: CDR1 SQVTM, CDR2 ANQGSEA. The CDR3 extends over 15 amino acids. This CDR3 reads CSAPLRRGPFYEQFF. The CDR3 DNA is TGCAGCGCCCCTTTGAGGAGGGGCCCTTTTTATGAGCAGTTCTTC.

V usage is TRBV27 and J usage is TRBJ2-1, with a weak D call TRBD2 (5 bases). This CDR3 comprises 13 residues. CDR1 is MNHEY and CDR2 is SMNVEV in the germline V gene (reference sequence). Trimming took 1 base from V and 7 from J, leaving 8 bases between them. The CDR3 DNA reads TGTGCCAGCAGTTTATGGGAGAGAAATGAGCAGTTCTTC. It is translated as CASSLWERNEQFF.

The chain has TRBV10-3 and TRBJ2-3; TRBD2 might be the D (6 bases). CDR1 and CDR2 (germline): ENHRY, SYGVKD. This CDR3 has 16 residues. The V end lost 3 bases, the J end lost 0 bases, and 13 bases lay between the germline ends. In nucleotides, the CDR3 is TGTGCCATCAGTGACTCACCGGGGGTTAGCACAGATACGCAGTATTTT. It codes for CAISDSPGVSTDTQYF.

The chain joins TRBV5-1 to TRBJ2-5, with 8 bases lining up with TRBD2. Germline V gene lookup returns CDR1 SGHRS and CDR2 YFSETQ. J gave up 4 bases and V 4 bases, and 12 bases lay outside the gene matches. There are 16 residues in the CDR3. The CDR3 bases are TGCGCCAGCAGCATTCAGCGGGGGCCCGTGGCAGAGACCCAGTACTTC. As protein: CASSIQRGPVAETQYF.

The CDR3 is CASGREGRGNYGYTF. The CDR3 DNA reads as TGTGCCAGCGGACGGGAGGGAAGGGGTAACTATGGCTACACCTTC. The chain has TRBV6-5 and TRBJ1-2, with D maybe TRBD1 (5 bases). V lost 8 bases to trimming and J lost 1 base, with 17 bases between them. Germline values: CDR1 MNHEY, CDR2 SVGAGI. This CDR3 has 15 amino acids.

The chain links TRBV30 to TRBJ1-2; D call uncertain. CDR3 length: 13 residues. Trimming stripped 3 bases from V and 7 bases from J, with 15 bases between. Per germline, CDR1 GTSNPN and CDR2 SVGIG (reference sequence). The DNA of the CDR3 is TGTGCCTGGAGCGGCTTCCAGAGCGGTGGCTACACCTTC. Residues: CAWSGFQSGGYTF. Using reference TRBV30 and TRBJ1-2 for the parts outside the CDR3, the full variable domain is SQTIHQWPATLVQPVGSPLSLECTVEGTSNPNLYWYRQAAGRGLQLLFYSVGIGQISSEVPQNLSASRPQDRQFILSSKKLLLSDSGFYLCAWSGFQSGGYTFGSGTRLTVV.